The clone carrying this TCR beta chain was detected only a few times. No antigen is known for it. The table came from immunoSEQ multiplex PCR; TCRdb's copy has only in-frame clones and leaves some out. The data contain over a million clones, roughly 96% of them seen just once; the ten biggest clones take up 0.95% to 1.5%. This entry is derived from a study of shared clonotypes between healthy human individuals. V was trimmed by 0 bases and J by 2 bases, leaving 5 bases between them. Germline-derived CDR1 and CDR2 are SGHRS and YFSETQ. The CDR3 spans 13 residues. General observations from the study: Sorted-subset samples were not fully sequenced, rarefaction indicated.

Sequenced sample: naive CD4+ T cells sorted from blood. Subset reported: CD45RA+ positively selected. The TCR was taken from a man in his thirties or forties in good health. V and J are TRBV5-1 and TRBJ1-2, with D perhaps TRBD1 (5 bases). This CDR3 is CASSLGGNYGYTF. In DNA form, the CDR3 reads TGCGCCAGCAGCTTGGGGGGGAACTATGGCTACACCTTC.